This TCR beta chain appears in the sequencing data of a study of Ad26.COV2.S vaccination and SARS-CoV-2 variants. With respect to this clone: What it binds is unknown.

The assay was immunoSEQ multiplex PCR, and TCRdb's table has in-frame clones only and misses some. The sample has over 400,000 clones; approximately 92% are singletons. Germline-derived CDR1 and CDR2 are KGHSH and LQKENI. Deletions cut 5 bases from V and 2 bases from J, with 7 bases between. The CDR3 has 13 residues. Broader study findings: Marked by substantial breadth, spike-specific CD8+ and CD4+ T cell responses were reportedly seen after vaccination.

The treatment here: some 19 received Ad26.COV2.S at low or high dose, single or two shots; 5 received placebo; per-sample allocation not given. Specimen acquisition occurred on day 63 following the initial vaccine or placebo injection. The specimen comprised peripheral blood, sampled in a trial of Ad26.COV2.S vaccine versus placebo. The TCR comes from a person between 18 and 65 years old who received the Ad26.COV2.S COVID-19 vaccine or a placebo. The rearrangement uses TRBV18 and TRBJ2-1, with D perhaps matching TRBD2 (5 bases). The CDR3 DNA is TGTGCCAGCTCAATAGCGCCCTACAATGAGCAGTTCTTC. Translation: CASSIAPYNEQFF.